Following are 10 T cell receptor beta chains from one sample sequenced in a study of cytomegalovirus exposure and HLA in healthy donors. 60 Vbeta and 13 Jbeta primers were used in PCR. The protocol was immunoSEQ multiplex PCR, while the TCRdb copy is restricted to in-frame clones and leaves out a portion. This sample has 150,000 to 200,000 clones; less than 90% occur once, and the top ten carry roughly 1.9%. The sample consisted of PBMCs. The receptors here all came from a woman in her late teens or twenties in good health and CMV-seronegative.

The V gene is TRBV2, the J gene TRBJ1-5; D is unresolved. This CDR3 contains 18 residues. Trimming cost V 3 bases and J 1 base, with 19 bases left between them. CDR1 is SNHLY, CDR2 FYNNEI, per germline. In DNA form, the CDR3 reads TGTGCCAGCAGTGATAGCGACCTCCAATCATACAGCAATCAGCCCCAGCATTTT. It codes for CASSDSDLQSYSNQPQHF.

The chain recombines TRBV9 with TRBJ1-2; TRBD1 matches 10 bases. CDR1 SGDLS and CDR2 YYNGEE come from the germline V gene. With 3 bases clipped from V and 4 bases from J, the junction kept 3 bases outside the gene matches. The CDR3 is 14 amino acids. CDR3 DNA sequence: TGTGCCAGCAGCGAGACAGGGGGCATCTATGGCTACACCTTC. Amino acid sequence: CASSETGGIYGYTF.

This clone has just one count. The genes are TRBV27 and TRBJ2-2, with 13 bases fitting TRBD2. The CDR3 runs 14 residues. Germline V CDR1 and CDR2: MNHEY, SMNVEV (reference sequence). The J segment lost 6 bases and the V segment lost 11 bases, leaving 6 bases of the junction unmatched. Written as DNA, the CDR3 is TGTGCCCCACCCGGACTAGCGGGAGCCGGGGAGCTGTTTTTT. The encoded protein is CAPPGLAGAGELFF.

The J gene is TRBJ2-7, the V gene TRBV6-5; maybe TRBD2 (6 bases). V shed 10 bases and J shed 4 bases, with 23 bases lying between them. Germline loops: CDR1 MNHEY, CDR2 SVGAGI. The CDR3 is 15 amino acids. As DNA, the CDR3 is TGTGCCACCCATAACTCGGGAGTGGGACGATACGAGCAGTACTTC. Translation gives CATHNSGVGRYEQYF.

The chain uses TRBV19 and TRBJ2-3; 9 bases map to TRBD2. The CDR3 has 15 residues. J lost 5 bases, V lost 5 bases, and 8 bases had no gene match. Germline CDR1 LNHDA, CDR2 SQIVND (reference sequence). The CDR3 DNA sequence: TGTGCCAGTAGTCGGATAGCGGGAGACGGAGATACGCAGTATTTT. Protein product: CASSRIAGDGDTQYF.

The chain carries TRBV2 and TRBJ1-1; no clear D. Germline V gives CDR1 SNHLY, CDR2 FYNNEI. This CDR3 contains 13 residues. The V end lost 5 bases, the J end lost 0 bases, and 7 bases lay between the germline ends. For the CDR3, the DNA is TGTGCCAGCAGTAACAGTATGAACACTGAAGCTTTCTTT. This translates into CASSNSMNTEAFF.

This chain connects TRBV28 to TRBJ2-1; D is unclear. There are 15 residues in the CDR3. Germline loops: CDR1 MDHEN, CDR2 SYDVKM. The germline V and J ends were trimmed by 2 bases and 0 bases, with 8 bases remaining between them. For the CDR3, the DNA is TGTGCCAGCAGTTTAACAGCCAGCTCCTACAATGAGCAGTTCTTC. This codes for CASSLTASSYNEQFF.

The chain joins TRBV6-1 to TRBJ2-7, with D possibly TRBD1 on 6 matching bases. Germline V gene sequence: CDR1 MNHNS, CDR2 SASEGT. CDR3 length equals 14 residues. The V end was cut by 7 bases, the J end by 0 bases, with 13 bases between. CDR3 protein: CASIQGPPSYEQYF. The CDR3 nucleotides read TGTGCCAGCATTCAGGGGCCTCCCTCCTACGAGCAGTACTTC.

V gene TRBV5-4 combines with J gene TRBJ2-5, with D perhaps TRBD2 (7 bases). Trimming took 4 bases from V and 5 from J, leaving 12 bases between them. The CDR3 sequence is 13 residues long. The germline V gene has CDR1 SGHNT and CDR2 YYREEE (reference sequence). CDR3: CASSGGGDETQYF. CDR3 nucleotide sequence: TGTGCCAGCAGCGGGGGGGGCGATGAGACCCAGTACTTC. Full variable domain (rest looked up from reference TRBV5-4 and TRBJ2-5): ETGVTQSPTHLIKTRGQQVTLRCSSQSGHNTVSWYQQALGQGPQFIFQYYREEENGRGNFPPRFSGLQFPNYSSELNVNALELDDSALYLCASSGGGDETQYFGPGTRLLVL.

The chain recombines TRBV28 with TRBJ2-7; 8 bases map to TRBD1. This CDR3 spans 13 amino acids. V lost 8 bases to trimming and J lost 3 bases; unmatched junction nucleotides: 6. Per the germline V gene, CDR1 is MDHEN and CDR2 is SYDVKM. Here the CDR3 DNA reads TGTGCCAGCCTTGGACAGGGAAGCTACGAGCAGTACTTC. Amino acids: CASLGQGSYEQYF.